This T cell receptor (beta chain) derives from a study of T cell responses to AZD1222 COVID-19 vaccine. As for this clone: Its target is not known.

Findings and caveats of the study: Nearly half of spike-specific TCRs reportedly target unmutated variant regions. Seropositive status at baseline applied to only a handful of AZD1222 recipients.

Here immunoSEQ multiplex PCR was the method, and the copy in TCRdb shows in-frame clones only, minus some. The repertoire holds about 100,000 clones, with over 70% as singletons. This CDR3 has 15 amino acids. V lost 3 bases and J lost 3; bases outside the gene matches: 4. The germline V gene encodes CDR1 SGHRS and CDR2 YFSETQ. V usage is TRBV5-1 and J usage is TRBJ2-5; 11 bases match TRBD2. The TCR originated in an adult in good health. The sample in question was peripheral blood, obtained on day 0 of AZD1222 vaccination. CDR3 nucleotides: TGCGCCAGCAGCTCCCTGACTAGCGGGGAAGAGACCCAGTACTTC. This sequence encodes CASSSLTSGEETQYF.